The T cell receptor beta chain described here comes from a study of cytomegalovirus exposure and HLA in healthy donors. Background on the study: The Caucasian-associated ancestry cluster held around 76% of roughly 400 genotyped donors. Regarding the study as a whole: TCR beta chains numbering approximately 150 were designated cytomegalovirus-associated.

The donors (healthy individuals) were bone marrow donors. At sampling all donors were nominally healthy, likely with unrecorded immune exposures. V gave up 8 bases and J gave up 9 bases; unmatched junction bases: 16. CDR1 is SNHLY and CDR2 is FYNNEI in the germline V gene. The CDR3 totals 15 residues. Both 60 Vbeta primers and 13 Jbeta primers went into the PCR. Assay used: immunoSEQ multiplex PCR; TCRdb lists only in-frame clones, some missing. The table has 200,000 or so clones, about 72% seen once. On this clone: Its antigen is as yet unknown.

This sequence was found in a male donor in good health and CMV-seronegative. This sequence joins TRBV2 and TRBJ2-3; 8 nucleotides agree with TRBD1. Source material: PBMCs. Here the CDR3 reads CASAPDRVGVGTQYF. CDR3 sequence (DNA): TGTGCCAGCGCCCCGGACAGGGTAGGGGTTGGGACGCAGTATTTT.